The 32 T cell receptor beta chains below all came from one sample that was sequenced in a study of tissue T cells after allogeneic stem cell transplantation. Data came from immunoSEQ multiplex PCR; TCRdb stores just in-frame clones and leaves some out. The sample yields 5,500 to 6,000 clones, 45% seen once. Time point described: mouse harvest day 14 after allogeneic transplant. Mouse grafts combined 10^7 T-cell-depleted bone marrow cells with 10^6 splenic CD5+ T cells. The specimen was gut tissue. The receptors originated from a female BALB/c mouse given C57BL/6 T cells with graft-versus-host disease after an allogeneic hematopoietic cell transplant.

Regarding this clone: Genes and germline are mouse. The DNA ends 1 residue before the CDR3 does, and the rest of the CDR3 is filled in from the germline J gene. V gene TRBV26 combines with J gene TRBJ2-7, with TRBD1 identical over 10 bases. CDR1 is KGHPV, CDR2 FQNQEV, per germline (reference sequence). V was pared by 5 bases and J by 7 bases, with 8 bases of the junction left unmatched. The CDR3 is made up of 14 amino acids. CDR3 protein: CASSFRDRGGEQYF. The CDR3 DNA, read in part, is TGTGCCAGCAGTTTCCGGGACAGGGGTGGGGAACAGTAC. Full variable domain (missing parts from reference TRBV26 and TRBJ2-7): NSKVIQTPRYLVKGQGQKAKMRCIPEKGHPVVFWYQQNKNNEFKFLINFQNQEVLQQIDMTEKRFSAECPSNSPCSLEIQSSEAGDSALYLCASSFRDRGGEQYFGPGTRLTVL.

About this clone itself: The germline gene is not matched at one end of the junction; a read error may be the cause. The gene names here belong to mouse. The sequenced fragment ends 1 residue before the CDR3 boundary, so the rest is inferred from the germline J gene. The same CDR3 arises from other DNA sequences in this sample as well. This rearrangement joins TRBV20 to TRBJ2-5, with 10 bases matching TRBD1. Germline values: CDR1 GFQATS, CDR2 STVNSAI. The CDR3 consists of 13 residues. The covered CDR3 bases are TGCGGTGCTAGGAGGGACAGGGGACACACCCAGTAC. Translating it yields CGARRDRGHTQY. Given in full, the CDR3 is CGARRDRGHTQYF. The full variable domain, rest sourced from reference TRBV20 and TRBJ2-5, is GALVYQYPRRTICKSGTSMRMECQAVGFQATSVAWYRQSPQKTFELIALSTVNSAIKYEQNFTQEKFPISHPNLSFSSMTVLNAYLEDRGLYLCGARRDRGHTQYFGPGTRLLVL.

Worth noting for this clone: Gene names refer to mouse genes. The sequenced fragment ends 1 residue before the CDR3 boundary, so the rest is inferred from the germline J gene. The chain uses TRBV12-2 and TRBJ2-7; 13 nucleotides align to TRBD2. The CDR3 contains 14 residues. The junction had 4 bases not matched to a gene; V was cut back by 3 bases and J by 6 bases. The germline V gene has CDR1 SGHLS and CDR2 HYDKME. The CDR3 sequence is CASSSGTGGGEQYF. Incomplete CDR3 DNA: TGTGCCAGCTCTTCCGGGACTGGGGGGGGTGAACAGTAC.

This clone is judged large (0.1 to 1%). These gene names are mouse names. The DNA ends 1 residue before the CDR3 does, and the rest of the CDR3 is filled in from the germline J gene. V and J are TRBV1 and TRBJ2-1; 9 bases fit TRBD1. CDR3 length equals 17 residues. J gave up 0 bases and V 1 base, and 4 bases lay outside the gene matches. The V gene's germline CDR1 is NSQYPW and CDR2 LRSPGD (reference sequence). The sequenced CDR3 bases are TGCACCTGCAGTGCAGGACAGGGGGGAATTAACTATGCTGAGCAGTTC. Protein sequence: CTCSAGQGGINYAEQF. The entire CDR3 sequence reads CTCSAGQGGINYAEQFF.

Turning to this clone: All gene names here are mouse names. The CDR3 end lies 1 residue beyond the end of the read and is filled in from the germline J gene. This chain joins TRBV15 and TRBJ2-1; D possibly corresponds to TRBD1 (5 bases). CDR1 is SGHND and CDR2 is FRSKSL in the germline V gene. Trimming removed 1 base from V and 7 bases from J, with 5 bases in between. The CDR3 is made up of 12 amino acids. The DNA read from the CDR3 is TGTGCCAGCAGTTTAGAGGGGGCTGAGCAGTTC. It codes for CASSLEGAEQF. The entire CDR3 protein reads CASSLEGAEQFF.

This clone is judged medium-sized (0.01 to 0.1%). Here the gene names and germline are mouse. The read halts 1 residue ahead of the CDR3 end, with the missing end drawn from the germline J gene. The J gene is TRBJ1-4, the V gene TRBV26, with D unresolved. Germline V gene data show CDR1 as KGHPV and CDR2 as FQNQEV (reference sequence). This CDR3 has 12 residues. The germline V and J ends were trimmed by 4 bases and 4 bases, with 4 bases remaining between them. The part of the CDR3 DNA that was read is TGTGCCAGCAGTCGAGGCAACGAAAGATTATTT. Translating gives CASSRGNERLF. The CDR3 as a whole reads CASSRGNERLFF.

About this clone: Mouse gene names and germline throughout. The CDR3 loop reads CGARQNSGNTLYF. The sequenced part of the CDR3 DNA is TGTGGTGCCAGACAGAATTCTGGAAATACGCTCTAT. The chain recombines TRBV20 with TRBJ1-3, with a possible D match to TRBD1 (5 bases). The DNA ends 1 residue before the CDR3 does, and the rest of the CDR3 is filled in from the germline J gene. The CDR3 is 13 residues long. The V and J ends lost 6 bases and 0 bases respectively, with 9 bases between them. CDR1 and CDR2 from the germline V gene are GFQATS and STVNSAI.

This clone was counted a single time. The gene names here belong to mouse. The CDR3 extends 1 residue past the end of the read, so its final part is completed from the germline J gene. V is TRBV3 and J is TRBJ2-5, with 7 bases aligning to TRBD2. This CDR3 region has 14 residues. V was clipped by 3 bases and J by 2 bases; unmatched bases: 2. Germline assignment: CDR1 SNHLY and CDR2 FYNGKV (reference sequence). The covered CDR3 bases are TGTGCCAGCAGCTTGGGGGGGTCCCAAGACACCCAGTAC. Its protein product is CASSLGGSQDTQY. The full-length CDR3 reads as CASSLGGSQDTQYF. Supplemented by reference TRBV3 and TRBJ2-5, the full variable domain reads GPKVLQIPSHQIIDMGQMVTLNCDPVSNHLYFYWYKQILGQQMEFLVNFYNGKVMEKSKLFKDQFSVERPDGSYFTLKIQPTALEDSAVYFCASSLGGSQDTQYFGPGTRLLVL.

Note on this clone: All gene names here are mouse names. The same CDR3 is also encoded by other DNA sequences in this sample. CDR3 loop: CASSLEGGGSAETLYF. CDR3 DNA, as far as it was read: TGTGCCAGCTCTCTCGAGGGGGGCGGTAGTGCAGAAACGCTGTAT. This sequence joins TRBV12-2 and TRBJ2-3; perhaps TRBD2 as D (7 bases). Sequencing ends 1 residue short of the CDR3 end; the germline J gene provides the rest. From germline, CDR1 is SGHLS and CDR2 HYDKME. CDR3 length equals 16 residues. Trimming removed 0 bases at V and 0 bases at J, with 12 bases between.

This clone showed up just a few times. Germline and genes here are mouse. The CDR3 is cut off 1 residue early in the read; its end comes from the germline J gene. V is TRBV26 and J is TRBJ1-2; D gene unclear. Trimming pared 5 bases from V and 0 bases from J, leaving 7 bases between. CDR1 and CDR2 (germline): KGHPV, FQNQEV (reference sequence). This CDR3 comprises 13 residues. The sequenced part of the CDR3 DNA is TGTGCCAGCAGTTACAGTGCAAACTCCGACTACACC. Protein sequence: CASSYSANSDYT. The complete CDR3 sequence is CASSYSANSDYTF.

This clone qualifies as hyperexpanded. Gene names are mouse gene names. The CDR3 extends 1 residue past the end of the read, so its final part is completed from the germline J gene. Other DNA sequences in the sample encode the same CDR3. V gene TRBV29 combines with J gene TRBJ1-2; possibly TRBD1 for D (6 bases). From germline, CDR1 is MSHET and CDR2 SYDVDS. Between the trimmed V and J ends, which lost 3 bases and 2 bases, there was a span of 10 bases. This CDR3 comprises 14 residues. CDR3 loop: CASSLWGRNSDYTF. The sequenced CDR3 bases are TGTGCTAGCAGTTTGTGGGGGCGGAACTCCGACTACACC.

On this clone itself: Relative to the germline gene, one junction end is altered; a read error may explain this. Gene names and germline refer to mouse. The CDR3 extends 1 residue past the end of the read, so its final part is completed from the germline J gene. V gene TRBV15 combines with J gene TRBJ2-1; maybe TRBD2 (6 bases). Germline CDR1 is SGHND and CDR2 is FRSKSL. This CDR3 comprises 14 residues. The CDR3 sequence is CASSFGGFYAGQFF. CDR3 DNA (partial): TGTGCCAGCAGTTTCGGGGGGTTCTATGCTGGGCAGTTC.

As to this clone: Mouse names are used for the genes. The sequence runs out 1 residue before the end of the CDR3; the remainder is reconstructed from the germline J gene. This sequence joins TRBV12-1 and TRBJ2-1; 10 bases are shared with TRBD2. The length of the CDR3 is 14 residues. Germline trimming cut 0 bases from V and 9 bases from J; bases unmatched to any gene: 4. Germline-derived CDR1 and CDR2 are SGHSN and HYEKVE. The CDR3 loop reads CASSLSGGAHEQFF. The DNA read from the CDR3 is TGTGCCAGCTCTCTCTCTGGGGGGGCGCATGAGCAGTTC.

In the case of this clone: Gene and germline names: mouse. The CDR3 end lies 1 residue beyond the end of the read and is filled in from the germline J gene. The V gene is TRBV12-1, the J gene TRBJ2-4, with a possible D match to TRBD1 (6 bases). Trimming pared 4 bases from V and 0 bases from J, leaving 7 bases between. The CDR3 runs to 13 residues. In germline, CDR1 is SGHSN, CDR2 HYEKVE. The CDR3 protein is CASSGTSQNTLYF. CDR3 DNA (partial): TGTGCCAGCTCCGGGACAAGTCAAAACACCTTGTAC.

About this clone: The gene names given are mouse names. The CDR3 end is not reached by the read, which stops 1 residue before it; the germline J gene fills it in. The chain combines TRBV23 with TRBJ1-1; the D call of TRBD1 is as the table states it, not checked on the DNA. Germline V gene lookup returns CDR1 KGHTA and CDR2 FQNQQP. The CDR3 is made up of 15 amino acids. The CDR3 bases that were read are TGCTCCAGCAGCTCCGGGACAGGGACAAACACAGAAGTCTTC. This encodes CSSSSGTGTNTEVF. The whole CDR3 reads CSSSSGTGTNTEVFF. Together with reference TRBV23 and TRBJ1-1, the CDR3 gives the full variable domain: DAAVTQKPRYLIKMKGQEAEMKCIPEKGHTAVFWYQQKQSKELKFLIYFQNQQPLDQIDMVKERFSAVCPSSSLCSLGIRTCEAEDSALYLCSSSSGTGTNTEVFFGKGTRLTVV.

A single count supports this clone. The genes and germline here are from mouse. The sequenced fragment ends 1 residue before the CDR3 boundary, so the rest is inferred from the germline J gene. The rearrangement joins TRBV26 to TRBJ2-7; D is uncertain. The V and J ends lost 6 bases and 0 bases respectively, with 6 bases between them. CDR1 and CDR2 (germline): KGHPV, FQNQEV (reference sequence). The CDR3 sequence is 12 residues long. Incomplete CDR3 DNA: TGTGCCAGCAGCCCCTCCTCCTATGAACAGTAC. It yields the protein CASSPSSYEQY. The full CDR3 reads CASSPSSYEQYF.

In regard to this clone: Gene labels here are mouse ones. The sequence runs out 1 residue before the end of the CDR3; the remainder is reconstructed from the germline J gene. The V gene is TRBV3, the J gene TRBJ2-7; D ambiguous. This CDR3 contains 12 residues. CDR1 and CDR2 from the germline V gene are SNHLY and FYNGKV (reference sequence). V lost 3 bases and J lost 0, with 3 bases in between. CDR3 residues: CASSLASYEQYF. Incomplete CDR3 DNA: TGTGCCAGCAGCTTGGCCTCCTATGAACAGTAC. The full variable domain, its missing parts supplied by reference TRBV3 and TRBJ2-7, is GPKVLQIPSHQIIDMGQMVTLNCDPVSNHLYFYWYKQILGQQMEFLVNFYNGKVMEKSKLFKDQFSVERPDGSYFTLKIQPTALEDSAVYFCASSLASYEQYFGPGTRLTVL.

This clone was seen more than once but under ten times. Genes here carry mouse names. With the read ending 1 residue before the CDR3 end, the germline J gene is used to fill in that end. Other nucleotide sequences from this sample produce the same CDR3. The chain is built from TRBV26 and TRBJ1-1, with D possibly matching TRBD1 (5 bases). This CDR3 is 13 amino acids long. V lost 6 bases, J lost 0 bases, and 8 bases lay in between. Germline-derived CDR1 and CDR2 are KGHPV and FQNQEV (reference sequence). CDR3 DNA (partial): TGTGCCAGCAGCCTACAGGCAAACACAGAAGTCTTC. This encodes CASSLQANTEVF. The complete CDR3 protein is CASSLQANTEVFF. Combining the CDR3 with reference TRBV26 and TRBJ1-1 gives the whole variable domain NSKVIQTPRYLVKGQGQKAKMRCIPEKGHPVVFWYQQNKNNEFKFLINFQNQEVLQQIDMTEKRFSAECPSNSPCSLEIQSSEAGDSALYLCASSLQANTEVFFGKGTRLTVV.

By sample share, this clone is medium-sized. Mouse gene names apply. The read finishes 1 residue shy of the CDR3 end, and the germline J gene is used to complete it. This chain links TRBV15 with TRBJ2-1; D may be TRBD1 or TRBD2 (6 bases each). The CDR3 runs to 15 residues. Trimming pared 1 base from V and 0 bases from J, leaving 7 bases between. CDR1 is SGHND, CDR2 FRSKSL, per germline. The CDR3 sequence is CASSLEGGNYAEQFF. Incomplete CDR3 DNA: TGTGCCAGCAGTTTAGAGGGGGGTAACTATGCTGAGCAGTTC.

In this sample, this clone turned up once. The gene names given are mouse names. The read comes to an end 1 residue before the CDR3 does, leaving the germline J gene to fill in the end. The chain is built from TRBV20 and TRBJ2-5; D could derive from TRBD1 or TRBD2 (6 bases each). This CDR3 has 12 amino acids. Trimming stripped 3 bases from V and 5 bases from J, with 9 bases between. Germline V CDR1 and CDR2: GFQATS, STVNSAI. CDR3 sequence reads: CGASEGGDTQYF. CDR3 DNA (partial): TGTGGTGCTAGCGAGGGGGGAGACACCCAGTAC.

Concerning this clone: Any gene name here is a mouse gene name. The read terminates 1 residue before the CDR3 end, so the remaining end is supplied by the germline J gene. The gene calls are TRBV3 and TRBJ1-2; maybe TRBD1 (5 bases). The germline CDR1 and CDR2 sequences are SNHLY and FYNGKV (reference sequence). Trimming cost V 5 bases and J 4 bases, with 14 bases left between them. This CDR3 has 14 residues. The CDR3: CASSPKGASSDYTF. CDR3 DNA (partial): TGTGCCAGCAGCCCCAAAGGGGCGAGCTCCGACTACACC.

In this sample, this clone turned up a few times. Gene names follow the mouse nomenclature. The read ends 1 residue shy of where the CDR3 ends; the end is completed using the germline J gene. V is TRBV19 and J is TRBJ2-2, with 9 positions matching TRBD2. Germline V gene data show CDR1 as FNHDT and CDR2 as SITEND (reference sequence). The V and J ends lost 7 bases and 0 bases, in that order; junction bases with no gene match: 1. The CDR3 consists of 14 residues. The sequenced CDR3 bases are TGTGCCAGCCGGGACTGGGCAAACACCGGGCAGCTCTAC. Translating it yields CASRDWANTGQLY. The complete CDR3 protein is CASRDWANTGQLYF. The full variable domain, completed using reference TRBV19 and TRBJ2-2, is GGIITQTPKFLIGQEGQKLTLKCQQNFNHDTMYWYRQDSGKGLRLIYYSITENDLQKGDLSEGYDASREKKSSFSLTVTSAQKNEMAVFLCASRDWANTGQLYFGEGSKLTVL.

In regard to this clone: Gene names and germline match the mouse. The CDR3 end lies 1 residue beyond the end of the read and is filled in from the germline J gene. V gene TRBV13-2 combines with J gene TRBJ2-5, with TRBD1 matching over 10 bases. CDR1 is NNHNN and CDR2 is SYGAGS in the germline V gene (reference sequence). CDR3 size: 13 residues. J was trimmed by 5 bases and V by 5 bases; bases with no gene match: 2. CDR3 protein: CASGGTGADTQYF. CDR3 DNA (partial): TGTGCCAGCGGGGGGACAGGGGCAGACACCCAGTAC.

In the case of this clone: The germline and genes are mouse ones. The read halts 1 residue ahead of the CDR3 end, with the missing end drawn from the germline J gene. This sequence joins TRBV23 and TRBJ1-1; TRBD1, the D gene given by the table, was not confirmed from the DNA. Germline V CDR1 and CDR2: KGHTA, FQNQQP. CDR3 length: 15 residues. CDR3 bases read: TGCTCCAGCAGTCAATCCCAGGGGGCGAACACAGAAGTCTTC. It codes for CSSSQSQGANTEVF. The whole CDR3 protein is CSSSQSQGANTEVFF. Using reference TRBV23 and TRBJ1-1 for the parts outside the CDR3, the full variable domain is DAAVTQKPRYLIKMKGQEAEMKCIPEKGHTAVFWYQQKQSKELKFLIYFQNQQPLDQIDMVKERFSAVCPSSSLCSLGIRTCEAEDSALYLCSSSQSQGANTEVFFGKGTRLTVV.

For this clone: Genes and germline come from the mouse. The read falls 1 residue short of the CDR3 end, and the missing part is taken from the germline J gene. The chain recombines TRBV26 with TRBJ2-1; the D is unclear. V was cut by 2 bases and J by 7 bases, with 3 bases left in between. Germline CDR1 reads KGHPV; CDR2 reads FQNQEV (reference sequence). This CDR3 comprises 11 residues. The CDR3 reads CASSLGAEQFF. The covered CDR3 bases are TGTGCCAGCAGTCTGGGCGCTGAGCAGTTC. Using reference TRBV26 and TRBJ2-1 for the parts outside the CDR3, the full variable domain is NSKVIQTPRYLVKGQGQKAKMRCIPEKGHPVVFWYQQNKNNEFKFLINFQNQEVLQQIDMTEKRFSAECPSNSPCSLEIQSSEAGDSALYLCASSLGAEQFFGPGTRLTVL.

About this clone: Gene labels here are mouse ones. Coverage ceases 1 residue before the CDR3 finishes, and the germline J gene fills in the end. V is TRBV14 and J is TRBJ1-1; TRBD1 agrees at 9 bases. This CDR3 region has 13 residues. The trim removed 3 bases at V and 7 bases at J, leaving 4 bases unmatched. Germline CDR1 SGHDT, CDR2 FRDEAV. CDR3 region: CASSSTGGLEVFF. Incomplete CDR3 DNA: TGTGCCAGCAGTTCAACAGGGGGCTTAGAAGTCTTC.

Concerning this clone itself: Gene names follow the mouse nomenclature. The CDR3 end falls 1 residue outside the read, so it is completed with the germline J gene. The rearrangement joins TRBV12-1 to TRBJ2-7; D not resolved. The CDR3 spans 14 residues. Trimming removed 0 bases at V and 0 bases at J, with 8 bases between. The V gene's germline CDR1 is SGHSN and CDR2 HYEKVE. This chain's CDR3 is CASSLDRGSYEQYF. The sequenced CDR3 bases are TGTGCCAGCTCTCTCGATCGGGGCTCCTATGAACAGTAC.

By its share, this clone is large. Genes and germline are mouse. The read terminates 1 residue ahead of where the CDR3 ends, so the germline J gene completes it. This chain links TRBV14 with TRBJ2-7, with TRBD2 matching 8 bases. CDR1 SGHDT and CDR2 FRDEAV come from the germline V gene. Losses at the gene ends were 4 bases for V and 3 bases for J; bases not matched to a gene: 6. The length of the CDR3 is 14 residues. The CDR3 region is CASSPRDWGYEQYF. The sequenced part of the CDR3 DNA is TGTGCCAGCAGTCCACGCGACTGGGGCTATGAACAGTAC.

A few counts support this clone. Gene and germline names: mouse. The read terminates 1 residue before the CDR3 end, so the remaining end is supplied by the germline J gene. This chain links TRBV13-2 with TRBJ2-4, with 10 bases aligning to TRBD2. CDR3 size: 17 residues. Germline V gene sequence: CDR1 NNHNN, CDR2 SYGAGS (reference sequence). J was trimmed by 1 base and V by 0 bases; bases with no gene match: 5. The CDR3 here is CASGDGWGGGGQNTLYF. CDR3 DNA, as far as it was read: TGTGCCAGCGGTGATGGCTGGGGGGGCGGGGGTCAAAACACCTTGTAC.

Concerning this clone: Mouse names are used for the genes. From the germline J gene comes the end of the CDR3, since the read stops 1 residue before it. This sequence joins TRBV26 and TRBJ2-2; tentatively, D is TRBD1 (7 bases). V gave up 3 bases and J gave up 4 bases, with 9 bases separating them. The CDR3 totals 14 residues. Germline lookup yields CDR1 KGHPV and CDR2 FQNQEV (reference sequence). The part of the CDR3 DNA that was read is TGTGCCAGCAGTCTCCAGGGGGGCACCGGGCAGCTCTAC. Protein sequence: CASSLQGGTGQLY. The whole CDR3 region reads CASSLQGGTGQLYF.

Points on this clone: Mouse gene names apply. Read coverage stops 1 residue before the CDR3 terminus; the germline J gene supplies the remainder. The genes are TRBV26 and TRBJ1-5; D is uncertain. The V end was cut by 3 bases, the J end by 0 bases, with 9 bases between. From germline, CDR1 is KGHPV and CDR2 FQNQEV (reference sequence). The CDR3 loop spans 15 amino acids. The part of the CDR3 DNA that was read is TGTGCCAGCAGTCTCTACAGAGATAACAACCAGGCTCCGCTT. Its translation: CASSLYRDNNQAPL. The whole CDR3 sequence is CASSLYRDNNQAPLF.

This clone was detected a few times. The gene names here belong to mouse. Sequencing ends 1 residue short of the CDR3 end; the germline J gene provides the rest. V is TRBV2 and J is TRBJ1-3; D unresolved. This CDR3 comprises 15 residues. The germline V gene has CDR1 LGHNA and CDR2 YSYQKL. Trimming stripped 0 bases from V and 0 bases from J, with 6 bases between. The sequenced CDR3 bases are TGTGCCAGCAGCCAAGATGCAGGTTCTGGAAATACGCTCTAT. This gives the protein CASSQDAGSGNTLY. The full CDR3 reads CASSQDAGSGNTLYF.